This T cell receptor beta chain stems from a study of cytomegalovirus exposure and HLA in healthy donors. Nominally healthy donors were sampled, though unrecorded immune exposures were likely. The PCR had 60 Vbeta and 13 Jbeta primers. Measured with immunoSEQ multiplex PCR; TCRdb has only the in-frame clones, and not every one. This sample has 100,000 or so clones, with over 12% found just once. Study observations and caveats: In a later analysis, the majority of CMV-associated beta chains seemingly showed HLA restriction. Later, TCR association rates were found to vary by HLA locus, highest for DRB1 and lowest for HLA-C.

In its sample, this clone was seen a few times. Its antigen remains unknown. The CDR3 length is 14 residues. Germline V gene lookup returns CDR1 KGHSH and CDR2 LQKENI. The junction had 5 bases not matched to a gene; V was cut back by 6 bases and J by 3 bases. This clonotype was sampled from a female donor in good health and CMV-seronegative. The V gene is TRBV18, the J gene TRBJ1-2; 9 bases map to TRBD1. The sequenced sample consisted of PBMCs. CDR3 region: CASSTQGADYGYTF. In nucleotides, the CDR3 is TGTGCCAGCTCTACACAGGGGGCGGACTATGGCTACACCTTC.